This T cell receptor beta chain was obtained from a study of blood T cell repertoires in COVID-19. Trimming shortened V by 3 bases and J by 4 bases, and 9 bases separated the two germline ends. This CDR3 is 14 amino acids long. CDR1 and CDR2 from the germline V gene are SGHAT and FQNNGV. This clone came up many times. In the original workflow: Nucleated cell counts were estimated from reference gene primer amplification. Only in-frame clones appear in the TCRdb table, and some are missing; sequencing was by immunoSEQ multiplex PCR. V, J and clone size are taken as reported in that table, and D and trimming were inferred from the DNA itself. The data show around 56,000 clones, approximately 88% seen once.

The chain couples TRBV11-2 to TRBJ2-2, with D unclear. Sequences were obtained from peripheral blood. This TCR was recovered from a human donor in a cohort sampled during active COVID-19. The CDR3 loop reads CASSLTISTGELFF. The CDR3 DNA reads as TGTGCCAGCAGCTTGACAATAAGCACCGGGGAGCTGTTTTTT. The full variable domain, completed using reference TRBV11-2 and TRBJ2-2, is EAGVAQSPRYKIIEKRQSVAFWCNPISGHATLYWYQQILGQGPKLLIQFQNNGVVDDSQLPKDRFSAERLKGVDSTLKIQPAKLEDSAVYLCASSLTISTGELFFGEGSRLTVL.